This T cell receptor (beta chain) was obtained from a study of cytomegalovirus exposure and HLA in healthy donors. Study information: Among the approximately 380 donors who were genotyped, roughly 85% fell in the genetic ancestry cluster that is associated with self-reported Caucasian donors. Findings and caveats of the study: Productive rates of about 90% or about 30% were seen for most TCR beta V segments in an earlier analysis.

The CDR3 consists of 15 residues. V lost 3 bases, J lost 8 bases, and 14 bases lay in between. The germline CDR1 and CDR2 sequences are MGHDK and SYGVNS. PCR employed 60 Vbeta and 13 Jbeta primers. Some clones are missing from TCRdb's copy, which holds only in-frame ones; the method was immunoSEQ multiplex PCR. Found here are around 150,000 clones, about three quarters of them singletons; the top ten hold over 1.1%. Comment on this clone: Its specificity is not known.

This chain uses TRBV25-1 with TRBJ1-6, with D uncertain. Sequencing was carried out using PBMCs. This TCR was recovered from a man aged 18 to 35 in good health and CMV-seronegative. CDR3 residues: CASSDLSRKYSPLHF. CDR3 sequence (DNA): TGTGCCAGCAGTGACCTAAGCAGGAAGTATTCACCCCTCCACTTT.